This TCR beta chain was captured in a study of T cell responses to AZD1222 COVID-19 vaccine. Study findings and constraints: It was only after the peak T cell response that any repertoires were sampled. Donor demographics were predominantly white British with a female majority; clonal diversity may be underestimated. Seropositivity was recorded at baseline in only 6 or 7 AZD1222 recipients. Dominant CD4 TCR responses targeted spike regions 160-218 and 743-854.

Libraries were prepared by immunoSEQ multiplex PCR; TCRdb keeps only in-frame clonotypes and omits some of them. This sample has 130,000 or so clones, with approximately 94% found just once. The CDR3 consists of 12 residues. The V end was cut by 3 bases, the J end by 7 bases, with 6 bases between. CDR1 LNHDA and CDR2 SQIVND come from the germline V gene (reference sequence). Details on this clone: No antigen is known for it.

J is TRBJ1-4 and V is TRBV19; D is undetermined. This sequence originates from an adult in good health. The sample here was peripheral blood, taken on day 0 of AZD1222 vaccination. This CDR3 is CASSIMGEKLFF. CDR3 nucleotides: TGTGCCAGTAGTATCATGGGTGAAAAACTGTTTTTT.